Listed below are T cell receptor beta chains from one sample, sequenced in a study of blood T cell repertoires in COVID-19. Clones were sequenced by immunoSEQ multiplex PCR, and TCRdb holds only the in-frame ones, with some missing. The profile shows approximately 440,000 clones, approximately 86% of them singletons. Sequenced sample: PBMCs or T cells enriched from blood (not recorded which). The receptor source for this set is a woman aged 18 to 35 who had recovered from COVID-19. CDR3s include the opening cysteine and the closing phenylalanine or tryptophan. Each record gives: V gene, J gene, CDR3 protein.

TRBV9,TRBJ1-1,CASSASSVNTEAFF
TRBV7-2,TRBJ2-1,CASTRSGSSYNEQFF
TRBV30,TRBJ1-2,CAWSVLSRGVSPPNSGGYYGYTF
TRBV30,TRBJ2-2,CAWCDFTGGTGELFF
TRBV28,TRBJ1-1,CASSLYGTEAFF
TRBV5-4,TRBJ2-1,CASSLGGADNGNEQFF
TRBV29-1,TRBJ1-3,CSAGGRGSGNTIYF
TRBV19,TRBJ1-1,CASNPTGLNTEAFF
TRBV7-9,TRBJ1-2,CASSPAGLYGYTF
TRBV27,TRBJ2-7,CASSPRGGSVEQYF
TRBV9,TRBJ1-2,CASSHKATDLTGYTF
TRBV2,TRBJ1-4,CASSEDKSPGVELFF
TRBV4-2,TRBJ2-7,CASSRGQIYEQYF
TRBV7-2,TRBJ2-7,CASSLARTYEQYF
TRBV7-9,TRBJ2-5,CASSLVGGGPGKTQYF
TRBV5-1,TRBJ1-6,CASSSGTGGVGSPLHF
TRBV12-2,TRBJ1-1,CAGWTENILGNTEAFF
TRBV5-1,TRBJ2-7,CASSSLHSGESYEQYF
TRBV9,TRBJ2-7,CASSQGGQGGYEQYF
TRBV21-1,TRBJ2-3,CASSKGSRGWTDTQYF
TRBV10-3,TRBJ2-3,CATDPSGGTDTQYF
TRBV6-6,TRBJ2-7,CASSSTLAGFSYEQYF
TRBV3-1/TRBV3-2,TRBJ1-2,CASSPTTGGAKAGYTF
TRBV10-3,TRBJ1-6,CATLSDGSPLHF
TRBV5-1,TRBJ2-5,CASSVTGTPQETQYF
TRBV4-1,TRBJ2-3,CASSPGPGNPTTSGGGTQYF
TRBV18,TRBJ2-1,CASSPMGGPNEQFF
TRBV10-3,TRBJ1-2,CAISEQDRGSGYTF
TRBV3-1/TRBV3-2,TRBJ1-1,CASSQHEVLTEAFF
TRBV6-5,TRBJ2-5,CASSYRNDGGGETQYF
TRBV5-6,TRBJ1-1,CASSFGGAGEAFF